This TCR beta chain was captured in a study of cytomegalovirus exposure and HLA in healthy donors. Primers included in the PCR were 60 Vbeta and 13 Jbeta primers. Here immunoSEQ multiplex PCR was the method, and the copy in TCRdb shows in-frame clones only, minus some. Altogether about 150,000 clones are present, nearly 80% being singletons, with the ten largest covering roughly an eighth. A remark on this clone: The antigen is not known.

Findings and caveats of the study: Researchers had no immune exposure information except CMV serostatus available. In a later analysis, TCR beta V- and J-gene trimming showed a link to a missense DCLRE1C variant. Reports indicate that TCR beta sequences accurately predicted the HLA-A and HLA-B alleles of most subjects. It was reported in a later analysis that an Asian-associated ancestry cluster showed fewer N-insertions than the roughly 660-donor mean.

The sequence derives from a woman aged 40-49 years in good health and CMV-seronegative. The specimen was PBMCs.

The CDR3 coding sequence is TGTGCCAGCAGTTTTCATGGCAGGGTTAGCACAGATACGCAGTATTTT. Translation gives CASSFHGRVSTDTQYF. V and J are TRBV28 and TRBJ2-3; the D gene is possibly TRBD1 (5 bases). Germline CDR1 reads MDHEN; CDR2 reads SYDVKM. The CDR3 sequence is 16 residues long. V lost 3 bases and J 0 bases, leaving 13 bases between the germline ends.